These 9 T cell receptor beta chains share one sample of origin, sequenced in a study of blood T cells in healthy people across ages. Alongside a J-beta primer mix, a sample-barcoded 5' primer served in a second PCR lasting about 6 to 12 cycles. Via MiXCR, TCRdb re-called the 5' RACE reads, giving one row per CDR3 protein. Of 780,000 or so distinct CDR3 sequences listed, approximately 60% are singletons. Source material: blood. Receptors originate from a man in his forties in good health.

The V call is TRBV3-1, the J call TRBJ2-7; 7 bases match TRBD1. This CDR3 comprises 16 residues. J lost 4 bases, V lost 1 base, and 10 bases had no gene match. CDR1 is LGHDT and CDR2 is YNNKEL in the germline V gene (reference sequence). The CDR3 is CASSQADRRFLYEQYF. CDR3 bases: TGTGCCAGCAGCCAAGCGGACAGGAGATTCCTTTACGAGCAGTACTTC.

The chain employs TRBV7-9 and TRBJ2-4; D not certain. The CDR3 has 14 amino acids. V gave up 1 base and J gave up 1 base, with 5 bases separating them. CDR1 is SEHNR and CDR2 is FQNEAQ in the germline V gene (reference sequence). As DNA, the CDR3 is TGTGCCAGCAGCTTAGGCAATGCCAAAAACATTCAGTACTTC. It yields the protein CASSLGNAKNIQYF. The entire variable domain, with the rest obtained from reference TRBV7-9 and TRBJ2-4, is as follows: DTGVSQNPRHKITKRGQNVTFRCDPISEHNRLYWYRQTLGQGPEFLTYFQNEAQLEKSRLLSDRFSAERPKGSFSTLEIQRTEQGDSAMYLCASSLGNAKNIQYFGAGTRLSVL.

The chain employs TRBV5-1 and TRBJ2-5, with 8 bases that match TRBD2. The J call may be wrong; the DNA end is better matched by TRBJ2-7. Germline CDR1 SGHRS, CDR2 YFSETQ. There are 14 residues in the CDR3. The CDR3 here is CASRYRGGSDEQYF. The CDR3 region has the DNA TGCGCCAGCAGATACCGGGGGGGATCGGACGAGCAGTACTTC.

V usage is TRBV20-1 and J usage is TRBJ2-1; 7 bases fit TRBD1. The V and J ends lost 3 bases and 4 bases, in that order; junction bases with no gene match: 9. Germline V gene lookup returns CDR1 DFQATT and CDR2 SNEGSKA (reference sequence). The CDR3 has 15 residues. CDR3 loop: CSARRKGALYNEQFF. The DNA for the CDR3 is TGCAGTGCTAGGAGAAAGGGGGCGCTTTACAATGAGCAGTTCTTC.

The chain uses TRBV11-1 and TRBJ2-5, with TRBD1 matching over 7 bases. The germline V gene encodes CDR1 SGHAT and CDR2 FQDESV (reference sequence). The CDR3 spans 15 residues. The V gene end was trimmed by 10 bases and the J gene end by 0 bases; junction bases not matched to a gene: 11. The CDR3 bases are TGTGCCACCAGACCCGGGACAGCGTACCAAGAGACCCAGTACTTC. Encoded protein: CATRPGTAYQETQYF.

The V call is TRBV28, the J call TRBJ1-2; D is unclear. V was trimmed by 10 bases and J by 3 bases, leaving 15 bases between them. The CDR3 contains 13 residues. The germline CDR1 and CDR2 sequences are MDHEN and SYDVKM. Here the CDR3 DNA reads TGTGCCACACTAAGGGCAGTCTACTATGGCTACACCTTC. It encodes CATLRAVYYGYTF.

This clonotype has more than one count but fewer than ten. CDR3 DNA sequence: TGTGCCAGCAGCCCACCCATCAATGAGCAGTTCTTC. The encoded protein is CASSPPINEQFF. The chain employs TRBV7-2 and TRBJ2-1, with no clear D. Looked up from germline, CDR1 is SGHTA and CDR2 is FQGNSA. V was trimmed by 5 bases and J by 6 bases, leaving 8 bases between them. This CDR3 is 12 amino acids long.

CDR3 region: CAWATGGDSPLHF. As DNA, the CDR3 is TGTGCCTGGGCTACAGGGGGCGACTCACCCCTCCACTTT. The chain links TRBV30 to TRBJ1-6; the match to TRBD1 covers 9 bases. V dropped 5 bases and J dropped 10; count of bases not matched to a gene: 6. The CDR3 covers 13 residues. The germline gives CDR1 GTSNPN, CDR2 SVGIG (reference sequence).

The rearrangement uses TRBV7-2 and TRBJ1-2, with 7 bases aligning to TRBD1. Germline V CDR1 and CDR2: SGHTA, FQGNSA. The CDR3 is 15 residues long. Trimming removed 6 bases from V and 2 bases from J; junction bases left unmatched: 9. Here the CDR3 reads CASRWDSRQNYGYTF. In nucleotides, the CDR3 is TGTGCCAGCAGGTGGGACAGCCGGCAGAACTATGGCTACACCTTC.